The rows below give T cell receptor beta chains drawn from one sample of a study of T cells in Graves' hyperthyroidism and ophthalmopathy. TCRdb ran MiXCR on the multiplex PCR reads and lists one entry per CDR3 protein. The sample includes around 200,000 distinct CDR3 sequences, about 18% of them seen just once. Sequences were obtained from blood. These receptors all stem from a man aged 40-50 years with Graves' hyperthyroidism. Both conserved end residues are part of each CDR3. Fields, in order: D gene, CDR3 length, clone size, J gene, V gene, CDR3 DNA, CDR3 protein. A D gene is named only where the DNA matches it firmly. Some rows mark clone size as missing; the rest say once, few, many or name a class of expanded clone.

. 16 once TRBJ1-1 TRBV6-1 TGTGCCAGCAGTTCAGCCGGTCCCGGAATGAACACTGAAGCTTTCTTT CASSSAGPGMNTEAFF
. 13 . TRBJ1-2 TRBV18 TGTGCCAGCTCACCGACGACAGACTATGGCTACACCTTC CASSPTTDYGYTF
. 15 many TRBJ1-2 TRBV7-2 TGTGCCAGCAGCCTCGTCACCGGGGGGGGCTATGGCTACACCTTC CASSLVTGGGYGYTF
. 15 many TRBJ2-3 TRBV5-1 TGCGCCAGCAGCTTGGAGGTGGCCAGCACAGATACGCAGTATTTT CASSLEVASTDTQYF
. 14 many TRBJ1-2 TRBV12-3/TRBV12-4 TGTGCCAGCACCCCGGGGGGGCCTCACTATGGCTACACCTTC CASTPGGPHYGYTF
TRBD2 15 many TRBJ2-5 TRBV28 TGTGCCAGCAGCTTCACAGGCGGGGGAGGAGAGACCCAGTACTTC CASSFTGGGGETQYF
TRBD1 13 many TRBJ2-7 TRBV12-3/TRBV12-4 TGTGCCAGCAGTTTTCAGGGGGCCCACGAGCAGTACTTC CASSFQGAHEQYF
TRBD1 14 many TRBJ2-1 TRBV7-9 TGTGCCAGCAGCCACAACAGGGGTGCGGATGAGCAGTTCTTC CASSHNRGADEQFF
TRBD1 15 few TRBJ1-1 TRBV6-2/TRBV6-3 TGTGCCGGCAGTGCCAGGGGGCGCGGTTACACTGAAGCTTTCTTT CAGSARGRGYTEAFF
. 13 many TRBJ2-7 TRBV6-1 TGTGCCAGCAGTCCAGCGGTGGGCTACGAGCAGTACTTC CASSPAVGYEQYF
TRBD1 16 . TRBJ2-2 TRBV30 TGTGCCTACGACCGGGACAGGGGCTCATGGACCGGGGAGCTGTTTTTT CAYDRDRGSWTGELFF
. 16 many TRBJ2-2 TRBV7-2 TGTGCCAGCAGCCGTGACTACGGCTTGAACACCGGGGAGCTGTTTTTT CASSRDYGLNTGELFF
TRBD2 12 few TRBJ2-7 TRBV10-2 TGCGCCAGCAGTGTGACTAGCGACGAGCAGTACTTC CASSVTSDEQYF
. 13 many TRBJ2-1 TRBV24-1 TGTGCCACCAGTGATGAAGGAGCCGGTGAGCAGTTCTTC CATSDEGAGEQFF
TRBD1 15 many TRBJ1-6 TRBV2 TGTGCCAGCAGCCAAGCCCAGGGGGTAGGTTCACCCCTCCACTTT CASSQAQGVGSPLHF
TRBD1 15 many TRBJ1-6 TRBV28 TGTGCCAGCAGCCCGACAGGGTTCGAAAATTCACCCCTCCACTTT CASSPTGFENSPLHF
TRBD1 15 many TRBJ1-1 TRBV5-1 TGCGCCAGCAGTCCCGGGACAGGGATGAACACTGAAGCTTTCTTT CASSPGTGMNTEAFF
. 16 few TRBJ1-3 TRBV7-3 TGTGCCAGCAGCTTATCCGGAGGGAGTGCGGGAAACACCATATATTTT CASSLSGGSAGNTIYF